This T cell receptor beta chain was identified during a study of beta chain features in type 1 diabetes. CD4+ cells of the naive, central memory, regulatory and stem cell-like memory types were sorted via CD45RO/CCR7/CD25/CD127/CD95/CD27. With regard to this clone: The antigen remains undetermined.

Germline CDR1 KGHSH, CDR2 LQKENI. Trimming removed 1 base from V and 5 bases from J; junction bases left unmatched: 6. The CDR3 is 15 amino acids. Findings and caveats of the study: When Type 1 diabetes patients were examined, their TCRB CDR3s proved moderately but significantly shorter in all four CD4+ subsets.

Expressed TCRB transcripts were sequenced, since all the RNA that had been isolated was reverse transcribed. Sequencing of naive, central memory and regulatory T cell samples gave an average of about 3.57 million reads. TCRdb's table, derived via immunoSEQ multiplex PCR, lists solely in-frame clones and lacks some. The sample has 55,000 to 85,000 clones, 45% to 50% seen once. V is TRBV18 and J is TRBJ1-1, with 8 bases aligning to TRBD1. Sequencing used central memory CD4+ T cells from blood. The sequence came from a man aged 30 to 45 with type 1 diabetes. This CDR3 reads CASSPQQGGGTEAFF. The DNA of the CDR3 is TGTGCCAGCTCACCACAACAGGGGGGTGGAACTGAAGCTTTCTTT.